Presented here are 10 T cell receptor beta chains from one specimen sequenced in a study of cytomegalovirus exposure and HLA in healthy donors (dated by TCRdb to about 2017). The protocol used for the library was the immunoSEQ multiplex PCR assay. A mixture of 60 forward primers for TCR Vbeta segments and 13 reverse primers for TCR Jbeta segments was used in the multiplex PCR. The clones in this table, taken by TCRdb from immuneACCESS, are in-frame only. Not every clone is retained; where verified, under half of the shortfall comes from an unresolved V gene, and the cause of the rest is unknown. The sample table shows about 98,000 clones, and less than 70% are seen once. About 1.3% of the sample goes to the ten largest clones. The sample was PBMCs. Every receptor here comes from a female donor in good health and CMV-seronegative.

This clone was seen a single time. The V and J genes are TRBV6-5 and TRBJ1-1; D remains ambiguous. Germline CDR1 MNHEY, CDR2 SVGAGI. V lost 8 bases and J lost 0, with 13 bases in between. There are 14 residues in the CDR3. The CDR3 sequence is CASSRGRVNTEAFF. CDR3 nucleotides: TGTGCCAGCTCTCGGGGTCGAGTGAACACTGAAGCTTTCTTT.

This sequence joins TRBV28 and TRBJ1-1; the match to TRBD1 covers 7 bases. Germline CDR1 MDHEN, CDR2 SYDVKM. CDR3 length: 15 residues. Trimming took 5 bases from V and 0 from J; bases not matched to a gene: 6. CDR3 nucleotide sequence: TGTGCCAGCAGTCCCCACAGGGGAATGAACACTGAAGCTTTCTTT. Translation gives CASSPHRGMNTEAFF.

The gene calls are TRBV11-3 and TRBJ1-2, with a possible D match to TRBD1 (6 bases). This CDR3 contains 14 residues. Germline loops: CDR1 SGHNT, CDR2 YENEEA. The V end was cut by 0 bases, the J end by 7 bases, with 12 bases between. CDR3 loop: CASSLDPTGSGYTF. CDR3 in DNA: TGTGCCAGCAGCTTAGATCCCACAGGGAGTGGCTACACCTTC. The full variable domain, in which reference TRBV11-3 and TRBJ1-2 provide the parts outside the CDR3, is EAGVVQSPRYKIIEKKQPVAFWCNPISGHNTLYWYLQNLGQGPELLIRYENEEAVDDSQLPKDRFSAERLKGVDSTLKIQPAELGDSAVYLCASSLDPTGSGYTFGSGTRLTVV.

The chain links TRBV27 to TRBJ1-1; 8 bases fit TRBD1. The CDR3 spans 15 residues. Trimming removed 1 base from V and 5 bases from J; junction bases left unmatched: 6. Germline V gene data show CDR1 as MNHEY and CDR2 as SMNVEV (reference sequence). CDR3 sequence: CASSLFTGGRTEAFF. The DNA for the CDR3 is TGTGCCAGCAGTTTATTCACAGGGGGAAGAACTGAAGCTTTCTTT.

This clone was found a few times. The chain recombines TRBV5-6 with TRBJ2-1; 7 bases match TRBD2. The CDR3 loop spans 17 amino acids. V shed 0 bases and J 9 bases; nucleotides not matched to a gene: 15. The germline V gene has CDR1 SGHDT and CDR2 YYEEEE. DNA of the CDR3: TGTGCCAGCAGCTTGGTGTTGTGGACTAGTAAATTGGGTGAGCAGTTCTTC. This sequence encodes CASSLVLWTSKLGEQFF.

This sequence joins TRBV27 and TRBJ1-1, with TRBD1 matching 9 bases. Germline V gives CDR1 MNHEY, CDR2 SMNVEV (reference sequence). V trimming: 3 bases; J trimming: 11 bases; junction bases outside the gene matches: 10. This CDR3 has 14 residues. In DNA, the CDR3 is TGTGCCAGCAGTTTCGAGGGACAGGGATTGGGGGCTTTCTTT. Protein: CASSFEGQGLGAFF.

This rearrangement joins TRBV5-1 to TRBJ2-1; 10 nucleotides align to TRBD2. Losses at the gene ends were 3 bases for V and 7 bases for J; bases not matched to a gene: 16. The CDR3 covers 18 residues. Germline V lookup: CDR1 SGHRS, CDR2 YFSETQ. The CDR3 loop reads CASSSIFQLAGSGNEQFF. CDR3 sequence (DNA): TGCGCCAGCAGCTCGATATTCCAACTAGCGGGGTCGGGGAATGAGCAGTTCTTC.

The table lists this clone with a few counts. This chain joins TRBV5-1 and TRBJ2-3; 10 nucleotides line up with TRBD2. Germline V gene lookup returns CDR1 SGHRS and CDR2 YFSETQ. This CDR3 contains 16 residues. J was trimmed by 4 bases and V by 2 bases; bases with no gene match: 7. The CDR3 is CASSFGLAGAPDTQYF. The CDR3 DNA reads as TGCGCCAGCAGCTTCGGGCTAGCGGGAGCCCCAGATACGCAGTATTTT.

This chain connects TRBV2 to TRBJ2-5; TRBD2 matches 11 bases. The length of the CDR3 is 14 residues. The V gene's germline CDR1 is SNHLY and CDR2 FYNNEI. V lost 7 bases and J lost 5; bases outside the gene matches: 6. CDR3 nucleotides: TGTGCCAGCACTCGGACTAGCGGGTGGGAGACCCAGTACTTC. Its translation: CASTRTSGWETQYF.

V gene TRBV7-2 combines with J gene TRBJ1-6; D possibly corresponds to TRBD1 (5 bases). The CDR3 spans 18 residues. The ends were cut back, 2 bases at V and 6 bases at J, with 20 bases in the middle. The germline CDR1 and CDR2 sequences are SGHTA and FQGNSA. Written as DNA, the CDR3 is TGTGCCAGCAGCTTATTGTCAGGGCGGGGGTGGGGTAATTCACCCCTCCACTTT. Amino acid sequence: CASSLLSGRGWGNSPLHF.